This T cell receptor (beta chain) appears in the sequencing data of a study of T-cell reconstitution after alpha-beta-depleted transplantation in children. The J segment lost 1 base and the V segment lost 6 bases, leaving 12 bases of the junction unmatched. Germline loops: CDR1 LNHDA, CDR2 SQIVND (reference sequence). CDR3 length equals 17 residues. As it was prepared, the TCRbeta library received unique molecular identifiers. MiXCR, run by TCRdb on the PCR reads, gives a single entry per CDR3 protein. The table has approximately 800,000 distinct CDR3 sequences, approximately 15% seen once. V usage is TRBV19 and J usage is TRBJ2-1; TRBD2 matches 7 bases. This receptor was taken from a male patient between 10 and 17 years old who had a stem cell transplant for acute lymphoblastic leukemia, so the T cells may come from the graft donor. The starting material was PBMCs, mostly from graft donor cells, obtained 360 days after TCRalphabeta/CD19-depleted stem cell transplant. The CDR3: CASRGSGRTHSYNEQFF. In nucleotides, the CDR3 is TGTGCCAGTAGAGGATCCGGGAGGACCCATTCCTACAATGAGCAGTTCTTC.